This T cell receptor (beta chain) was recorded in a study of tumor T cells in aggressive B-cell lymphoma. The table came from immunoSEQ multiplex PCR; TCRdb's copy has only in-frame clones and leaves some out. The sample includes 9,900 or so clones, over 90% of them seen just once. V lost 4 bases, J lost 4 bases, and 8 bases stayed unmatched. The CDR3 has 16 residues. From germline, CDR1 is KGHSH and CDR2 LQKENI. This clonotype originated in an adult with diffuse large B cell lymphoma. The chain combines TRBV18 with TRBJ2-3; 10 bases are shared with TRBD1. The sample was tumor tissue. Written as DNA, the CDR3 is TGTGCCAGCTCACTTCGCGACAGGGGGCGGGCAGATACGCAGTATTTT. Its protein is CASSLRDRGRADTQYF.